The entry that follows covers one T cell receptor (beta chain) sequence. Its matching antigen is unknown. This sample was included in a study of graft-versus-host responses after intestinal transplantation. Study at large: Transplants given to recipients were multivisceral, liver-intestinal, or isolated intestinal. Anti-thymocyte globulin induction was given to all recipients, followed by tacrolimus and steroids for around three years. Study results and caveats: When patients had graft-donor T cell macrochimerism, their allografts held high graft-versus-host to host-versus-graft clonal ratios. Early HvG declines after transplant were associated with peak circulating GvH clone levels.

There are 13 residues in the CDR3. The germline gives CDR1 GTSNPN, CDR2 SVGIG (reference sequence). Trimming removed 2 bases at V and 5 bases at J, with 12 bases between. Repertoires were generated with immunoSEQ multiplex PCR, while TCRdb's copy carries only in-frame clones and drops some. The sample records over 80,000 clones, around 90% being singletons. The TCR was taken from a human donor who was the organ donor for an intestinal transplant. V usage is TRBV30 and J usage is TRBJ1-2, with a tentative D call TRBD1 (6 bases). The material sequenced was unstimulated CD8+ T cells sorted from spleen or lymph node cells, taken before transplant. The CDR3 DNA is TGTGCCTGGAGTCCCCCAGGGGAATATGGCTACACCTTC. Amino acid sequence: CAWSPPGEYGYTF. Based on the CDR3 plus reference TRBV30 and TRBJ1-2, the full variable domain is SQTIHQWPATLVQPVGSPLSLECTVEGTSNPNLYWYRQAAGRGLQLLFYSVGIGQISSEVPQNLSASRPQDRQFILSSKKLLLSDSGFYLCAWSPPGEYGYTFGSGTRLTVV.